The subject of this entry is one T cell receptor (beta chain). Its specificity is not known. This entry belongs to a study of blood T cells in healthy people across ages. General study findings and limits: Compared with aged donors, long-lived donors showed fewer expanded clones, suggesting selection.

Germline CDR1 SGDLS, CDR2 YYNGEE. The CDR3 runs 14 residues. V lost 4 bases, J lost 6 bases, and 16 bases lay in between. The use of a sample-barcoded 5' primer and a J-beta primer mix characterized a second PCR of 7 to 11 cycles. MiXCR was run by TCRdb on the 5' RACE reads, yielding one entry per CDR3 protein. The sample has about 640,000 distinct CDR3 sequences; under 65% are singletons. Drawn from each donor were 8.5 to 10 milliliters of peripheral blood. Isolating PBMCs gave at least 6 million of these cells per sample. Per sample, at least 6 micrograms of total RNA were extracted. The sequenced sample consisted of blood. The source is a man aged 60-69 years in good health. The V gene is TRBV9, the J gene TRBJ1-1, with TRBD1 as a possible D gene (5 bases). CDR3 coding DNA: TGTGCCAGCAGCCACCGGGTGGGGGACGCTGAAGCTTTCTTT. Translated: CASSHRVGDAEAFF. Complete variable domain (other parts from reference TRBV9 and TRBJ1-1): DSGVTQTPKHLITATGQRVTLRCSPRSGDLSVYWYQQSLDQGLQFLIQYYNGEERAKGNILERFSAQQFPDLHSELNLSSLELGDSALYFCASSHRVGDAEAFFGQGTRLTVV.